One T cell receptor (beta chain) is described in this entry. The authors' processing: Amplified reference gene primers provided the basis for estimating nucleated cell counts. Libraries were prepared by immunoSEQ multiplex PCR; TCRdb keeps only in-frame clonotypes and omits some of them. Clonal size and the V and J genes are those of that table, whereas D and trimming came from the DNA. Of approximately 200,000 clones in the sample, 86% were seen once. The sample is drawn from a study of blood T cell repertoires in COVID-19. The J segment lost 3 bases and the V segment lost 4 bases, leaving 6 bases of the junction unmatched. This CDR3 comprises 16 residues. The germline V gene has CDR1 LNHDA and CDR2 SQIVND (reference sequence).

This sequence originates from a woman in her thirties who had recovered from COVID-19. The sequencing input was PBMCs or T cells enriched from blood (not recorded which). The J gene is TRBJ2-7, the V gene TRBV19; 13 bases fit TRBD2. The CDR3 nucleotides are TGTGCCAGTAGTACCGAACTAGCGGGAGGGCTCTACGAGCAGTACTTC. Residues: CASSTELAGGLYEQYF.